The 29 T cell receptor beta chains reported below all come from one sample, sequenced in a study of metastatic and nonmetastatic thyroid tumors. Through MiXCR, TCRdb re-clonotyped the PCR reads. The sample has 33,000 or so clones; 7.4% are singletons. All patients were untreated before thyroid surgery. The sample consisted of blood. These receptors all come from a female donor with papillary thyroid cancer or a benign thyroid nodule (not recorded which). Some clones in this sample may be carry-over from other donors' samples.

Many counts were recorded for this clone. The genes are TRBV27 and TRBJ1-5; D possibly corresponds to TRBD1 (5 bases). The CDR3 extends over 17 amino acids. Germline assignment: CDR1 MNHEY and CDR2 SMNVEV (reference sequence). With 3 bases removed from V and 0 bases from J, the gap between germline ends came to 15 bases. For the CDR3, the DNA is TGTGCCAGCAGTTTTCGGGTGCAGGGCACTAGCAATCAGCCCCAGCATTTT. Translating gives CASSFRVQGTSNQPQHF.

V and J are TRBV6-2 or TRBV6-3 and TRBJ2-7, with TRBD2 matching over 7 bases. The J segment lost 6 bases and the V segment lost 7 bases, leaving 12 bases of the junction unmatched. The germline gives CDR1 MNHEY, CDR2 SVGEGT. The CDR3 sequence is 14 residues long. This CDR3 reads CASTQTRGEPEQYF. The CDR3 DNA is TGTGCCAGCACCCAGACACGGGGGGAGCCCGAGCAGTACTTC.

This clone was recorded many times. The chain carries TRBV30 and TRBJ2-7, with TRBD1 identical over 7 bases. CDR1 GTSNPN and CDR2 SVGIG come from the germline V gene (reference sequence). The CDR3 runs to 14 residues. V gave up 3 bases and J gave up 6 bases; unmatched junction bases: 11. CDR3 protein: CAWRKGARNGEQYF. CDR3 DNA sequence: TGTGCCTGGAGGAAGGGGGCGAGGAACGGCGAGCAGTACTTC.

This clone was observed many times. The chain couples TRBV18 to TRBJ1-2; a possible D gene is TRBD1 (5 bases). Looked up from germline, CDR1 is KGHSH and CDR2 is LQKENI. This CDR3 spans 16 amino acids. Trimming took off 3 bases at V and 4 bases at J, with 18 bases between the two ends. The CDR3 loop reads CASSPRGPVSVYGYTF. As DNA, the CDR3 is TGTGCCAGCTCACCCCGGGGCCCGGTGAGCGTCTATGGCTACACCTTC. Supplemented by reference TRBV18 and TRBJ1-2, the full variable domain reads NAGVMQNPRHLVRRRGQEARLRCSPMKGHSHVYWYRQLPEEGLKFMVYLQKENIIDESGMPKERFSAEFPKEGPSILRIQQVVRGDSAAYFCASSPRGPVSVYGYTFGSGTRLTVV.

In its sample, this clone was seen many times. V is TRBV7-6 and J is TRBJ1-4; perhaps TRBD1 as D (5 bases). Trimming took 2 bases from V and 5 from J, leaving 12 bases between them. From germline, CDR1 is SGHVS and CDR2 FNYEAQ. The CDR3 has 15 amino acids. CDR3 sequence: CASSLKGGGNEKLFF. CDR3 DNA: TGTGCCAGCAGCTTAAAGGGCGGGGGGAATGAAAAACTGTTTTTT.

This clone was picked up many times. This chain links TRBV30 with TRBJ1-1; no definite D call. The CDR3 runs to 12 residues. Trimming cost V 5 bases and J 1 base, with 8 bases left between them. Germline-derived CDR1 and CDR2 are GTSNPN and SVGIG (reference sequence). The CDR3 protein is CAWGLTNTEAFF. CDR3 nucleotide sequence: TGTGCCTGGGGCCTTACGAACACTGAAGCTTTCTTT.

This clone has ten or more counts. The chain combines TRBV20-1 with TRBJ2-7; 7 nucleotides align to TRBD1. This CDR3 has 15 amino acids. Per the germline V gene, CDR1 is DFQATT and CDR2 is SNEGSKA (reference sequence). V lost 3 bases to trimming and J lost 2 bases; unmatched junction nucleotides: 10. The DNA for the CDR3 is TGCAGTGCTAGCCACTACCCAACAGGGGCCTACGAGCAGTACTTC. Its translation: CSASHYPTGAYEQYF.

This clone was counted many times. This rearrangement joins TRBV6-1 to TRBJ1-2, with D perhaps TRBD1 (5 bases). The germline gives CDR1 MNHNS, CDR2 SASEGT. This CDR3 spans 12 amino acids. V lost 2 bases, J lost 7 bases, and 8 bases lay in between. Written as DNA, the CDR3 is TGTGCCAGCAGTGAATACCAGGGTGGCTACACCTTC. Translating it yields CASSEYQGGYTF.

As for this clone: The junction does not match germline at one end; this may be a read error. This chain joins TRBV11-2 and TRBJ2-2; D ambiguous. Germline CDR1 SGHAT, CDR2 FQNNGV. The CDR3 contains 16 residues. CDR3 bases: TGTGCCAGCATCTTACGTCCCTGGTCGAACACCGGGGAGCTGTTTTTT. This sequence encodes CASILRPWSNTGELFF.

The chain links TRBV15 to TRBJ2-1, with 11 positions matching TRBD2. Losses at the gene ends were 5 bases for V and 0 bases for J; bases not matched to a gene: 21. The germline V gene encodes CDR1 LNHNV and CDR2 YYDKDF (reference sequence). The CDR3 spans 22 residues. CDR3 amino acids: CATSGRGGTSGSWECSYNEQFF. Written as DNA, the CDR3 is TGTGCCACCAGCGGGCGCGGGGGTACTAGCGGGAGCTGGGAGTGCTCCTACAATGAGCAGTTCTTC. Using reference TRBV15 and TRBJ2-1 for the parts outside the CDR3, the full variable domain is DAMVIQNPRYQVTQFGKPVTLSCSQTLNHNVMYWYQQKSSQAPKLLFHYYDKDFNNEADTPDNFQSRRPNTSFCFLDIRSPGLGDTAMYLCATSGRGGTSGSWECSYNEQFFGPGTRLTVL.

There are many counts of this clone. Germline and junction disagree at one end, which may indicate a read error. Other DNA sequences from this sample encode an identical CDR3 as well. This chain connects TRBV6-1 to TRBJ1-4; D unclear. Per the germline V gene, CDR1 is MNHNS and CDR2 is SASEGT. This CDR3 contains 11 residues. This CDR3 is CASSFQEKLFF. In nucleotides, the CDR3 is TGCGCCAGCAGCTTCCAGGAAAAACTGTTTTTT.

In this sample, this clone turned up many times. The junction and the germline gene differ at one end; a read error may be behind it. The rearrangement links TRBV6-1 to TRBJ2-2; D possibly corresponds to TRBD2 (5 bases). Germline CDR1 is MNHNS and CDR2 is SASEGT. This CDR3 region has 10 residues. The chain's CDR3 is CASSFGKLFF. The CDR3 nucleotides read TGTGCCAGCAGTTTCGGGAAGCTGTTTTTT.

This clone was seen repeatedly, ten times or more. The chain employs TRBV6-1 and TRBJ2-2, with 7 positions matching TRBD2. This CDR3 is built from 14 residues. Germline values: CDR1 MNHNS, CDR2 SASEGT. V lost 9 bases and J lost 2; bases outside the gene matches: 6. The CDR3 bases are TGTGCCAGTAGCGCGGGAGCCAACACCGGGGAGCTGTTTTTT. Translated, it gives CASSAGANTGELFF.

The chain employs TRBV5-4 and TRBJ2-1; D may be TRBD1 (6 bases). The V and J ends lost 0 bases and 8 bases respectively, with 6 bases between them. CDR3 length equals 12 residues. Germline V gives CDR1 SGHNT, CDR2 YYREEE (reference sequence). The CDR3 DNA reads as TGTGCCAGCAGCTTGGGACAGGATGAGCAGTTCTTC. This translates into CASSLGQDEQFF.

This clone counts as medium-sized. Its ends do not fully match the called genes, so a read error is possible. The rearrangement links TRBV15 to TRBJ2-2; 7 bases fit TRBD1. Germline assignment: CDR1 LNHNV and CDR2 YYDKDF (reference sequence). The CDR3 contains 16 residues. DNA for the CDR3: TGTGCCACCAGCACCAACCGGGACAGTGTCACCAGGGAGCTGTTTTTT. Translation: CATSTNRDSVTRELFF.

Turning to this clone: A read error may be the cause here, since a much bigger clone is one base away. The chain employs TRBV10-3 and TRBJ1-1; D ambiguous. V was shortened by 2 bases and J by 5 bases, with 9 bases between the two germline ends. Looked up from germline, CDR1 is ENHRY and CDR2 is SYGVKD. The length of the CDR3 is 13 residues. The CDR3 loop reads CAISEPTQTEAFF. The DNA of the CDR3 is TGTGCCATCAGTGAGCCCACGCAAACTGAAGCTTTCTTT.

Notes on this clone: This sequence may be a read error, since a much larger clone differs from it by one base. This rearrangement joins TRBV19 to TRBJ2-3, with a weak D call TRBD1 (5 bases). V was trimmed by 10 bases and J by 2 bases, leaving 13 bases between them. Germline V lookup: CDR1 LNHDA, CDR2 SQIVND (reference sequence). This CDR3 has 13 amino acids. The CDR3 loop is CAISLGHTDTQYF. The CDR3 bases are TGTGCCATCTCTTTAGGACACACAGATACGCAGTATTTT.

Details on this clone: A single base separates this from a much larger clone, so it may be a read error. Within the sample, other DNA sequences also encode this same CDR3. The chain is built from TRBV20-1 and TRBJ2-1; 12 nucleotides agree with TRBD1. The germline V gene encodes CDR1 DFQATT and CDR2 SNEGSKA (reference sequence). The CDR3 is made up of 14 amino acids. The CDR3 region has the DNA TGTAGTGCTCGACCCGGGACAGGGGGCCATGAGCAGTTCTTC. Encoded protein: CSARPGTGGHEQFF.

The CDR3 is CASIRGGLAWGTGELFF. In DNA form, the CDR3 reads TGTGCCAGCATTAGGGGCGGACTCGCGTGGGGCACCGGGGAGCTGTTTTTT. The chain uses TRBV6-1 and TRBJ2-2; perhaps D is TRBD1 or TRBD2 (5 bases each). CDR1 and CDR2 (germline): MNHNS, SASEGT. This CDR3 is 17 amino acids long. V lost 7 bases to trimming and J lost 4 bases, with 22 bases between them.

This clone was detected ten times or more. This chain connects TRBV27 to TRBJ2-5, with D possibly TRBD2 on 6 matching bases. CDR1 MNHEY and CDR2 SMNVEV come from the germline V gene (reference sequence). Trimming pared 5 bases from V and 4 bases from J, leaving 14 bases between. CDR3 length: 14 amino acids. CDR3 in DNA: TGTGCCAGCAGTATACCCGGGACTCCAGAGACCCAGTACTTC. It translates to CASSIPGTPETQYF.

This clone was picked up a small number of times. The J gene is TRBJ1-5, the V gene TRBV6-1; 7 nucleotides agree with TRBD1. The CDR3 is 16 residues long. Germline V gene data show CDR1 as MNHNS and CDR2 as SASEGT. Trimming took 6 bases from V and 7 from J; bases not matched to a gene: 15. CDR3 loop: CASRQTDRWPGQPQHF. The CDR3 DNA reads TGTGCCAGCAGGCAGACGGACAGGTGGCCTGGGCAGCCCCAGCATTTT.

This clone was detected only a few times. The CDR3 DNA reads as TGTGCCAGCAGCACTCCGACTGGCGTGAGGGCCTACGAGCAGTACTTC. It specifies CASSTPTGVRAYEQYF. The V gene is TRBV11-2, the J gene TRBJ2-7; TRBD2 might be the D (5 bases). Per germline, CDR1 SGHAT and CDR2 FQNNGV. V gave up 5 bases and J gave up 2 bases, with 19 bases separating them. CDR3 size: 16 residues.

At least ten counts were recorded for this clone. This chain connects TRBV4-2 to TRBJ1-2; a weak D match, TRBD1 (5 bases). The V end lost 0 bases, the J end lost 4 bases, and 15 bases lay between the germline ends. The CDR3 spans 16 residues. CDR1 LGHNA and CDR2 YNFKEQ come from the germline V gene. Written as DNA, the CDR3 is TGTGCCAGCAGCCAAGATCTGAGGGGAATGGGCTATGGCTACACCTTC. The encoded protein is CASSQDLRGMGYGYTF.

A word on this clone: The junction departs from the called germline gene at one end, perhaps through a read error. The chain employs TRBV7-8 and TRBJ2-7; D remains unclear. The CDR3 has 14 residues. Germline lookup yields CDR1 SGHVS and CDR2 FQNEAQ. DNA for the CDR3: TGTGCCAGCATCTTACGTTCGGTCAGCTACGAGCAGTACTTC. Protein: CASILRSVSYEQYF.

This clone has a count of ten or more. In nucleotides, the CDR3 is TGTGCCAGCAGCCCTTTAAGGGGCTACGAGCAGTACTTC. Translating it yields CASSPLRGYEQYF. The V and J genes are TRBV3-1 and TRBJ2-7; weak D call: TRBD1 (5 bases). CDR1 and CDR2 (germline): LGHDT, YNNKEL (reference sequence). The CDR3 runs 13 residues. The V and J ends lost 4 bases and 3 bases respectively, with 10 bases between them.

The CDR3 DNA sequence: TGTGCCAGCAGTGCTCGCTTCTCGCGGGGGGACCCATACAATGAGCAGTTCTTC. It encodes CASSARFSRGDPYNEQFF. V and J are TRBV2 and TRBJ2-1; 8 nucleotides align to TRBD2. V trimming: 4 bases; J trimming: 4 bases; junction bases outside the gene matches: 15. The CDR3 length is 18 residues. Germline CDR1 is SNHLY and CDR2 is FYNNEI.

This clone was found many times. This chain joins TRBV2 and TRBJ1-4; D call uncertain. V was pared by 2 bases and J by 7 bases, with 2 bases between. CDR3 length: 11 amino acids. The germline V gene encodes CDR1 SNHLY and CDR2 FYNNEI. The CDR3 here is CASSETEKLFF. CDR3 DNA: TGTGCCAGCAGTGAAACTGAAAAACTGTTTTTT.

At least ten counts were recorded for this clone. V usage is TRBV9 and J usage is TRBJ1-4; no clear D. CDR3 length: 14 residues. In germline, CDR1 is SGDLS, CDR2 YYNGEE. V dropped 0 bases and J dropped 6 bases, with 9 bases sitting between them. CDR3 coding DNA: TGTGCCAGCAGCGTAGGCGGTTTCGATGAAAAACTGTTTTTT. Its translation is CASSVGGFDEKLFF.

This clone was detected only a few times. The chain combines TRBV18 with TRBJ2-3; 8 bases map to TRBD2. Germline CDR1 KGHSH, CDR2 LQKENI. The CDR3 is made up of 16 amino acids. V dropped 4 bases and J dropped 4; count of bases not matched to a gene: 10. The CDR3 DNA reads TGTGCCAGCTCACAGAAAGCGGGAGTAGGCGCAGATACGCAGTATTTT. As protein: CASSQKAGVGADTQYF.